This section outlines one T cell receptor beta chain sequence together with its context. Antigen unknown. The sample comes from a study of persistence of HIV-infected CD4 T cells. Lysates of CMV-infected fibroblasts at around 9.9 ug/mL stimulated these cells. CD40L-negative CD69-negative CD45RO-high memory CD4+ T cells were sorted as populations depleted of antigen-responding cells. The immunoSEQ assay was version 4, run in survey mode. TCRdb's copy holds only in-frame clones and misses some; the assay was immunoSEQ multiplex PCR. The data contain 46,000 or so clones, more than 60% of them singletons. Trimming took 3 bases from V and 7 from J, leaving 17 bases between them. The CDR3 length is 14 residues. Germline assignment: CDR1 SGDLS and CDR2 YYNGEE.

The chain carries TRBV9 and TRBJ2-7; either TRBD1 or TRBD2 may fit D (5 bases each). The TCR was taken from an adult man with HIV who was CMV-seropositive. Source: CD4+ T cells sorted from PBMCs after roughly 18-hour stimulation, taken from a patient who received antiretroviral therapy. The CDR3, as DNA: TGTGCCAGCAGCGCATCCGGGGCCCAAGGGGAGCAGTACTTC. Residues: CASSASGAQGEQYF.